These T cell receptor beta chains were read from a single sample in a study of blood T cell repertoires in COVID-19. Produced via immunoSEQ multiplex PCR; TCRdb's table is partial and in-frame only. The sample comprises under 200,000 clones, more than 70% of which are singletons, and 5.5% to 7% rests with the top ten. Specimen: peripheral blood. These receptors all come from a man between 50 and 59 years old with active or convalescent COVID-19. Each CDR3 is given with its conserved first and last residue. Each record gives: V gene, clone size, J gene, D gene, CDR3 protein, CDR3 DNA. A D gene is named only where the DNA matches it firmly. Expanded clones get a size class; other rows say once, few or many, or leave the size out.

V gene: TRBV6-6
clone size: -
J gene: TRBJ2-3
D gene: -
CDR3 protein: CASIGGQHMDTQYF
CDR3 DNA: TGTGCCAGCATCGGGGGACAGCACATGGATACGCAGTATTTT

V gene: TRBV2
clone size: -
J gene: TRBJ1-2
D gene: TRBD1
CDR3 protein: CASTPQGYYGYTF
CDR3 DNA: TGTGCCAGCACCCCACAGGGGTACTATGGCTACACCTTC

V gene: TRBV5-4
clone size: once
J gene: TRBJ2-3
D gene: TRBD2
CDR3 protein: CASSFPGLAGGSTDTQYF
CDR3 DNA: TGTGCCAGCAGCTTCCCGGGACTAGCGGGGGGGAGCACAGATACGCAGTATTTT

V gene: TRBV7-2
clone size: few
J gene: TRBJ1-4
D gene: -
CDR3 protein: CASSGSGTPNEKLFF
CDR3 DNA: TGTGCCAGCAGCGGATCCGGGACACCTAATGAAAAACTGTTTTTT

V gene: TRBV27
clone size: -
J gene: TRBJ1-6
D gene: -
CDR3 protein: CASSSRGAGYNSPLHF
CDR3 DNA: TGTGCCAGCAGTTCCCGGGGGGCGGGGTATAATTCACCCCTCCACTTT

V gene: TRBV18
clone size: -
J gene: TRBJ1-6
D gene: -
CDR3 protein: CASSPQGRSDSPLHF
CDR3 DNA: TGTGCCAGCTCACCCCAGGGCAGATCCGATTCACCCCTCCACTTT

V gene: TRBV27
clone size: -
J gene: TRBJ2-7
D gene: TRBD1
CDR3 protein: CASSLMTGRPSYEQYF
CDR3 DNA: TGTGCCAGCAGTTTAATGACAGGGCGGCCCTCCTACGAGCAGTACTTC

V gene: TRBV18
clone size: -
J gene: TRBJ2-3
D gene: TRBD2
CDR3 protein: CASSPLRTSGRAGTDTQYF
CDR3 DNA: TGTGCCAGCTCACCACTCCGGACTAGCGGGAGGGCCGGTACAGATACGCAGTATTTT

V gene: TRBV3-1/TRBV3-2
clone size: -
J gene: TRBJ2-2
D gene: -
CDR3 protein: CASSQVFASDRTGELFF
CDR3 DNA: TGTGCCAGCAGCCAAGTATTTGCGAGCGACAGGACCGGGGAGCTGTTTTTT

V gene: TRBV5-4
clone size: once
J gene: TRBJ1-5
D gene: -
CDR3 protein: CASSFTPGLNQPQHF
CDR3 DNA: TGTGCCAGCAGCTTCACCCCGGGACTCAATCAGCCCCAGCATTTT

V gene: TRBV5-4
clone size: -
J gene: TRBJ2-4
D gene: -
CDR3 protein: CASSFRGAKNIQYF
CDR3 DNA: TGTGCCAGCAGCTTTAGAGGGGCCAAAAACATTCAGTACTTC

V gene: TRBV24-1
clone size: -
J gene: TRBJ2-3
D gene: TRBD2
CDR3 protein: CATSDSGLAGTDTQYF
CDR3 DNA: TGTGCCACCAGTGACTCGGGACTAGCGGGCACAGATACGCAGTATTTT

V gene: TRBV4-2
clone size: -
J gene: TRBJ2-1
D gene: TRBD2
CDR3 protein: CASSRLAGEYNEQFF
CDR3 DNA: TGTGCCAGCAGTCGACTAGCGGGGGAGTACAATGAGCAGTTCTTC

V gene: TRBV29-1
clone size: -
J gene: TRBJ2-5
D gene: -
CDR3 protein: CSVVWGHETQYF
CDR3 DNA: TGCAGCGTTGTCTGGGGGCACGAGACCCAGTACTTC